These T cell receptor beta chains were read from a single sample in a study of T cell responses to AZD1222 COVID-19 vaccine. TCRdb's table, derived via immunoSEQ multiplex PCR, lists solely in-frame clones and lacks some. The sample includes approximately 110,000 clones, around 88% of them seen just once. This material consisted of peripheral blood, taken on day 0 of AZD1222 vaccination. Every receptor here comes from an adult in good health. The CDR3 runs from the conserved cysteine through the conserved F or W. The D gene is left open where the match is weak. Clone size is shown for a subset of rows, as once, few, many or a class of expanded clone.

d_call: -; v_call: TRBV21-1; clone_size: few; j_call: TRBJ2-4; cdr3_aa: CASSKVGFAKNIQYF; cdr3_nt: TGTGCCAGCAGCAAAGTCGGGTTTGCCAAAAACATTCAGTACTTC
d_call: -; v_call: TRBV11-3; clone_size: -; j_call: TRBJ1-2; cdr3_aa: CASSLGPPYGDTF; cdr3_nt: TGTGCCAGCAGCTTAGGGCCTCCCTACGGGGACACCTTC
d_call: -; v_call: TRBV18; clone_size: -; j_call: TRBJ1-1; cdr3_aa: CASSPPAQGSNTEAFF; cdr3_nt: TGTGCCAGCTCACCACCCGCGCAGGGCTCGAACACTGAAGCTTTCTTT
d_call: -; v_call: TRBV2; clone_size: -; j_call: TRBJ2-3; cdr3_aa: CASSKSTDTQYF; cdr3_nt: TGTGCCAGCAGCAAAAGCACAGATACGCAGTATTTT
d_call: -; v_call: TRBV6-5; clone_size: -; j_call: TRBJ1-4; cdr3_aa: CASRAGNEKLFF; cdr3_nt: TGTGCCAGCAGAGCAGGGAATGAAAAACTGTTTTTT
d_call: -; v_call: TRBV7-2; clone_size: -; j_call: TRBJ2-5; cdr3_aa: CASTPQESSETQYF; cdr3_nt: TGTGCCAGCACCCCTCAAGAAAGTTCGGAGACCCAGTACTTC
d_call: -; v_call: TRBV10-2; clone_size: -; j_call: TRBJ2-5; cdr3_aa: CASSEWEGKETQYF; cdr3_nt: TGCGCCAGCAGTGAGTGGGAAGGGAAAGAGACCCAGTACTTC
d_call: -; v_call: TRBV18; clone_size: -; j_call: TRBJ1-1; cdr3_aa: CASSPPMGQNTEAFF; cdr3_nt: TGTGCCAGCTCACCACCTATGGGTCAAAACACTGAAGCTTTCTTT
d_call: -; v_call: TRBV5-4; clone_size: -; j_call: TRBJ1-2; cdr3_aa: CASSFRGSFYGYTF; cdr3_nt: TGTGCCAGCAGCTTTAGGGGGAGCTTTTATGGCTACACCTTC
d_call: -; v_call: TRBV12-3/TRBV12-4; clone_size: -; j_call: TRBJ1-3; cdr3_aa: CASRRAGNTIYF; cdr3_nt: TGTGCCAGCAGACGGGCGGGAAACACCATATATTTT
d_call: TRBD1; v_call: TRBV7-9; clone_size: -; j_call: TRBJ2-7; cdr3_aa: CASSLLQGAYEQYF; cdr3_nt: TGTGCCAGCAGCTTATTGCAGGGGGCCTACGAGCAGTACTTC
d_call: -; v_call: TRBV19; clone_size: few; j_call: TRBJ1-2; cdr3_aa: CASTNPKNGNIYGYTF; cdr3_nt: TGTGCCAGTACTAACCCGAAAAATGGGAACATCTATGGCTACACCTTC
d_call: TRBD1; v_call: TRBV6-6; clone_size: -; j_call: TRBJ1-6; cdr3_aa: CASSRGQGYYNSPLHF; cdr3_nt: TGTGCCAGCAGTAGGGGGCAAGGGTACTATAATTCACCCCTCCACTTT
d_call: TRBD2; v_call: TRBV4-3; clone_size: -; j_call: TRBJ2-1; cdr3_aa: CASSQDASWAGGNNEQFF; cdr3_nt: TGCGCCAGCAGCCAAGATGCTTCGTGGGCGGGGGGAAACAATGAGCAGTTCTTC
d_call: TRBD2; v_call: TRBV11-2; clone_size: -; j_call: TRBJ2-3; cdr3_aa: CASSYNSGGDTQYF; cdr3_nt: TGTGCCAGCAGCTATAACAGCGGGGGGGATACGCAGTATTTT
d_call: -; v_call: TRBV6-5; clone_size: -; j_call: TRBJ2-1; cdr3_aa: CASSDSGYNEQFF; cdr3_nt: TGTGCCAGCAGTGACTCGGGTTACAATGAGCAGTTCTTC
d_call: TRBD1; v_call: TRBV12-3/TRBV12-4; clone_size: -; j_call: TRBJ2-1; cdr3_aa: CASQIGGRNEQFF; cdr3_nt: TGTGCCAGTCAAATAGGGGGCCGCAATGAGCAGTTCTTC
d_call: TRBD2; v_call: TRBV27; clone_size: -; j_call: TRBJ2-1; cdr3_aa: CASGGSTSGNEQFF; cdr3_nt: TGTGCCAGCGGCGGCAGCACTAGCGGCAATGAGCAGTTCTTC
d_call: TRBD2; v_call: TRBV5-4; clone_size: -; j_call: TRBJ2-1; cdr3_aa: CASSVMLAGGRTNEQFF; cdr3_nt: TGTGCCAGCAGCGTGATGCTAGCGGGGGGGCGTACTAATGAGCAGTTCTTC
d_call: -; v_call: TRBV24-1; clone_size: -; j_call: TRBJ1-6; cdr3_aa: CATSRGDSPLHF; cdr3_nt: TGTGCCACCAGTCGGGGTGATTCACCCCTCCACTTT
d_call: -; v_call: TRBV6-1; clone_size: once; j_call: TRBJ1-2; cdr3_aa: CASSGGAGESLYGYTF; cdr3_nt: TGTGCCAGCAGTGGGGGGGCAGGGGAATCATTATATGGCTACACCTTC
d_call: -; v_call: TRBV6-2/TRBV6-3; clone_size: -; j_call: TRBJ1-3; cdr3_aa: CASSYSKGRIGSIGGNTIYF; cdr3_nt: TGTGCCAGCAGTTACTCGAAGGGACGCATTGGTTCAATTGGAGGAAACACCATATATTTT
d_call: TRBD1; v_call: TRBV18; clone_size: -; j_call: TRBJ2-5; cdr3_aa: CASSPRDRGLETQYF; cdr3_nt: TGTGCCAGCTCACCACGGGACAGGGGGTTGGAGACCCAGTACTTC
d_call: -; v_call: TRBV4-2; clone_size: -; j_call: TRBJ2-7; cdr3_aa: CASSQDRGNGYEQYF; cdr3_nt: TGTGCCAGCAGCCAAGATCGGGGAAATGGCTACGAGCAGTACTTC
d_call: -; v_call: TRBV23-1; clone_size: once; j_call: TRBJ1-5; cdr3_aa: CARALAGGAGNQPQHF; cdr3_nt: TGCGCCAGAGCCCTAGCGGGGGGCGCGGGCAATCAGCCCCAGCATTTT
d_call: -; v_call: TRBV6-1; clone_size: -; j_call: TRBJ1-2; cdr3_aa: CASSETLNYGYTF; cdr3_nt: TGTGCCAGCAGTGAAACACTTAACTATGGCTACACCTTC
d_call: -; v_call: TRBV6-6; clone_size: -; j_call: TRBJ1-4; cdr3_aa: CASSLGNTNEKLFF; cdr3_nt: TGTGCCAGCAGTTTGGGAAACACTAATGAAAAACTGTTTTTT
d_call: TRBD2; v_call: TRBV6-6; clone_size: -; j_call: TRBJ2-7; cdr3_aa: CASSLGGTSSYEQYF; cdr3_nt: TGTGCCAGCAGTCTCGGGGGGACGAGCTCCTACGAGCAGTACTTC
d_call: -; v_call: TRBV18; clone_size: -; j_call: TRBJ1-3; cdr3_aa: CASSPRAPGATSGNTIYF; cdr3_nt: TGTGCCAGCTCACCACGGGCTCCAGGGGCTACCTCTGGAAACACCATATATTTT
d_call: TRBD1; v_call: TRBV4-3; clone_size: -; j_call: TRBJ1-2; cdr3_aa: CASSQERRDRDYGYTF; cdr3_nt: TGCGCCAGCAGCCAAGAACGCCGGGACAGGGATTATGGCTACACCTTC
d_call: -; v_call: TRBV29-1; clone_size: -; j_call: TRBJ1-1; cdr3_aa: CSVLRETEAFF; cdr3_nt: TGCAGCGTTCTAAGGGAAACTGAAGCTTTCTTT
d_call: -; v_call: TRBV24-1; clone_size: -; j_call: TRBJ2-3; cdr3_aa: CATREGPSDTQYF; cdr3_nt: TGTGCCACCAGGGAGGGACCCTCAGATACGCAGTATTTT
d_call: -; v_call: TRBV28; clone_size: -; j_call: TRBJ1-1; cdr3_aa: CASSAKLGGTEAFF; cdr3_nt: TGTGCCAGCAGTGCCAAATTGGGGGGCACTGAAGCTTTCTTT
d_call: -; v_call: TRBV10-3; clone_size: -; j_call: TRBJ2-2; cdr3_aa: CAISEYRRNTGELFF; cdr3_nt: TGTGCCATCAGTGAGTACCGAAGAAACACCGGGGAGCTGTTTTTT
d_call: -; v_call: TRBV5-5; clone_size: once; j_call: TRBJ2-5; cdr3_aa: CASSLAVIGETQYF; cdr3_nt: TGTGCCAGCAGCTTGGCTGTCATTGGAGAGACCCAGTACTTC
d_call: -; v_call: TRBV14; clone_size: -; j_call: TRBJ1-1; cdr3_aa: CASSQVSMNTEAFF; cdr3_nt: TGTGCCAGCAGCCAAGTGAGCATGAACACTGAAGCTTTCTTT
d_call: -; v_call: TRBV12-3/TRBV12-4; clone_size: -; j_call: TRBJ1-2; cdr3_aa: CASSLNSYGYTF; cdr3_nt: TGTGCCAGCAGTTTAAACAGCTATGGCTACACCTTC
d_call: -; v_call: TRBV29-1; clone_size: -; j_call: TRBJ2-2; cdr3_aa: CSVVGGALNTGELFF; cdr3_nt: TGCAGCGTTGTTGGGGGGGCGTTAAACACCGGGGAGCTGTTTTTT
d_call: -; v_call: TRBV6-2/TRBV6-3; clone_size: few; j_call: TRBJ1-6; cdr3_aa: CASRQPGTLFNSPLHF; cdr3_nt: TGTGCCAGCCGCCAGCCGGGGACCCTCTTTAATTCACCCCTCCACTTT
d_call: -; v_call: TRBV19; clone_size: -; j_call: TRBJ1-6; cdr3_aa: CASRTQGSYNSPLHF; cdr3_nt: TGTGCCAGCAGGACCCAGGGCTCCTATAATTCACCCCTCCACTTT
d_call: -; v_call: TRBV7-2; clone_size: -; j_call: TRBJ1-1; cdr3_aa: CASSYGENTEAFF; cdr3_nt: TGTGCCAGCAGCTACGGGGAGAACACTGAAGCTTTCTTT
d_call: TRBD2; v_call: TRBV5-1; clone_size: -; j_call: TRBJ2-7; cdr3_aa: CASSLGAGGDYEQYF; cdr3_nt: TGCGCCAGCAGCTTAGGTGCGGGGGGGGACTACGAGCAGTACTTC
d_call: -; v_call: TRBV7-9; clone_size: -; j_call: TRBJ2-7; cdr3_aa: CASSLAEGSYEQYF; cdr3_nt: TGTGCCAGCAGCTTAGCCGAGGGCTCCTACGAGCAGTACTTC
d_call: TRBD1; v_call: TRBV28; clone_size: -; j_call: TRBJ2-1; cdr3_aa: CASRLRDRDANEQFF; cdr3_nt: TGTGCCAGCAGACTCCGGGACAGGGACGCCAATGAGCAGTTCTTC
d_call: TRBD1; v_call: TRBV5-1; clone_size: -; j_call: TRBJ1-2; cdr3_aa: CASSSDRGNYGYTF; cdr3_nt: TGCGCCAGCAGCTCGGACAGGGGGAACTATGGCTACACCTTC
d_call: -; v_call: TRBV28; clone_size: -; j_call: TRBJ2-3; cdr3_aa: CASSSPTELTDTQYF; cdr3_nt: TGTGCCAGCAGCTCCCCGACAGAACTCACAGATACGCAGTATTTT
d_call: -; v_call: TRBV6-1; clone_size: -; j_call: TRBJ1-5; cdr3_aa: CASSEANYQPQHF; cdr3_nt: TGTGCCAGCAGTGAAGCCAACTACCAGCCCCAGCATTTT
d_call: TRBD2; v_call: TRBV18; clone_size: -; j_call: TRBJ2-3; cdr3_aa: CASSPSPSGVNTDTQYF; cdr3_nt: TGTGCCAGCTCACCATCTCCTAGCGGGGTAAACACAGATACGCAGTATTTT